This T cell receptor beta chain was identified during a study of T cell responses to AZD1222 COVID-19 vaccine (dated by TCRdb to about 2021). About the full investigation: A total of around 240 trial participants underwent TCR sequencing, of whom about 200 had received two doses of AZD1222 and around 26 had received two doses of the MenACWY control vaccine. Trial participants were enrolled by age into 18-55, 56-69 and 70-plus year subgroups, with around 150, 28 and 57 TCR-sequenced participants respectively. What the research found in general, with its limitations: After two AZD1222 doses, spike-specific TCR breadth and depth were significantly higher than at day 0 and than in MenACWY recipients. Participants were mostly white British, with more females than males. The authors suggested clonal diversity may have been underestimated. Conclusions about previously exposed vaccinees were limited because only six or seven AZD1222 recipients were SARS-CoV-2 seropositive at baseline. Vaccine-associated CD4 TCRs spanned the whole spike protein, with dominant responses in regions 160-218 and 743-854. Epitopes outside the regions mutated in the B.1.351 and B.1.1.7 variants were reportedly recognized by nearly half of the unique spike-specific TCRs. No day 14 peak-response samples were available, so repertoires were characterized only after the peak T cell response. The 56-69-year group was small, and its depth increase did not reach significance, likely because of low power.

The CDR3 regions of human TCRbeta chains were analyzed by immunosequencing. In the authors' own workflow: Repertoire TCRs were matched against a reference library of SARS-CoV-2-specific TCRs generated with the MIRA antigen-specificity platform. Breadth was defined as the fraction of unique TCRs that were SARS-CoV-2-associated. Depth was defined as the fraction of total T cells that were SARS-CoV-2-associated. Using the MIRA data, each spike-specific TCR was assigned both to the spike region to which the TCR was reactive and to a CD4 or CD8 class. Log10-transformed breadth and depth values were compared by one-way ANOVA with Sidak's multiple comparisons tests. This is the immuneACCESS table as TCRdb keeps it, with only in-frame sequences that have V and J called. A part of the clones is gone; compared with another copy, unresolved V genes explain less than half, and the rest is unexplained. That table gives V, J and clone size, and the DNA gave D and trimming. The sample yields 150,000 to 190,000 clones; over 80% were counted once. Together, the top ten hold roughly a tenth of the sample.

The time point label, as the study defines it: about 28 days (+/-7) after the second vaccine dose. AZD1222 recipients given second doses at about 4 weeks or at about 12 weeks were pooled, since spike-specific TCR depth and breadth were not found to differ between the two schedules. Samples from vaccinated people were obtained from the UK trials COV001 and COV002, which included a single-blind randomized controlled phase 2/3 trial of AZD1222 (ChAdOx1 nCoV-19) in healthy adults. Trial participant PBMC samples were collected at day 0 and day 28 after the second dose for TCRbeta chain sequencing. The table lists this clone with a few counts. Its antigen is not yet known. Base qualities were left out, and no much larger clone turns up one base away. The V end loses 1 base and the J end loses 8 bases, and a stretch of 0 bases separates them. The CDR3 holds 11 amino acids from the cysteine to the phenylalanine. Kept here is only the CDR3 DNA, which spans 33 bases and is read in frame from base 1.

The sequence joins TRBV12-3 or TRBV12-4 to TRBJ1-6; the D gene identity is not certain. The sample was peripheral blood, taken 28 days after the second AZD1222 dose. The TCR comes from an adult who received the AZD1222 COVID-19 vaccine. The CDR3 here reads CASSLDSPLHF. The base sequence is TGTGCCAGCAGTTTAGATTCACCCCTCCACTTT.